These T cell receptor beta chains were read from a single sample in a study of T-cell reconstitution after alpha-beta-depleted transplantation in children. TCRdb passed the PCR reads through MiXCR, listing each CDR3 protein once. The sample contains around 680,000 distinct CDR3 sequences, approximately 16% of which appear only once. The specimen comprised PBMCs from the stem cell graft donor, sampled from the stem cell graft. Every receptor here comes from a human donor who donated a stem cell graft to a child with acute myeloid leukemia. The CDR3 runs from the conserved cysteine through the conserved F or W. D genes are given only for firm matches. A row's size may be missing; if present it is once, few, many or a size class.

j_call clone_size d_call v_call cdr3_aa cdr3_nt
TRBJ1-2 few TRBD1 TRBV5-1 CASSPTGTEGYGYTF TGCGCCAGCAGCCCGACCGGGACAGAGGGTTATGGCTACACCTTC
TRBJ1-1 few NA TRBV7-6 CASSFRRGMNTEAFF TGTGCCAGCAGCTTTCGCAGGGGAATGAACACTGAAGCTTTCTTT
TRBJ1-5 few NA TRBV7-9 CASSHGGRNQPQHF TGTGCCAGCAGCCATGGGGGCAGAAATCAGCCCCAGCATTTT
TRBJ2-2 many TRBD2 TRBV4-2 CASSQEGLAGTGELFF TGTGCCAGCAGCCAAGAGGGGTTAGCGGGAACCGGGGAGCTGTTTTTT
TRBJ1-1 few NA TRBV7-3 CASSMNGQPNTEAFF TGTGCCAGCAGCATGAATGGACAGCCGAACACTGAAGCTTTCTTT
TRBJ2-5 NA TRBD2 TRBV29-1 CSVVRGRKETQYF TGCAGCGTTGTGCGGGGGAGGAAAGAGACCCAGTACTTC
TRBJ1-5 few TRBD1 TRBV20-1 CSARSTGGWNQPQHF TGCAGTGCTAGATCTACAGGGGGCTGGAATCAGCCCCAGCATTTT
TRBJ2-5 few NA TRBV7-6 CASSLEGFGYMETQYF TGTGCCAGCAGCTTAGAAGGTTTCGGATACATGGAGACCCAGTACTTC
TRBJ1-1 many NA TRBV10-1 CASSDPGAEAFF TGCGCCAGCAGTGATCCAGGGGCTGAAGCTTTCTTT
TRBJ2-1 many TRBD1 TRBV20-1 CSAPLTGMIDEQFF TGCAGTGCTCCGCTGACAGGGATGATCGATGAGCAGTTCTTC
TRBJ1-1 many NA TRBV5-6 CASSLALRHSEAFF TGTGCCAGCAGCTTGGCCTTAAGACACTCTGAAGCTTTCTTT
TRBJ2-5 NA NA TRBV5-1 CASSLEGGTETQETQYF TGCGCCAGCAGCTTGGAAGGAGGGACAGAGACACAAGAGACCCAGTACTTC
TRBJ2-1 NA TRBD2 TRBV6-5 CASSSPGTSGVNEQFF TGTGCCAGCAGTTCCCCCGGGACTAGCGGGGTCAATGAGCAGTTCTTC
TRBJ2-7 many TRBD1 TRBV29-1 CSVGTGGDEQYF TGCAGCGTAGGGACAGGGGGCGACGAGCAGTACTTC
TRBJ2-2 many TRBD2 TRBV20-1 CSARAGTSWTGELFF TGCAGTGCTAGAGCAGGGACTAGCTGGACCGGGGAGCTGTTTTTT
TRBJ2-5 few NA TRBV29-1 CSVEDWQGGWETQYF TGCAGCGTTGAAGATTGGCAGGGTGGTTGGGAGACCCAGTACTTC
TRBJ1-2 many NA TRBV5-1 CASSLTRGPGGYTF TGCGCCAGCAGCTTGACAAGGGGTCCGGGCGGCTACACCTTC
TRBJ2-3 few NA TRBV12-3/TRBV12-4 CASTTSGLRDTQYF TGTGCCAGCACCACTAGTGGACTCAGGGATACGCAGTATTTT
TRBJ2-1 few NA TRBV28 CASSFLDGYNEQFF TGTGCCAGCAGTTTTCTTGACGGGTACAATGAGCAGTTCTTC
TRBJ2-1 many NA TRBV29-1 CSVHWGASEQFF TGCAGCGTTCACTGGGGGGCCAGTGAGCAGTTCTTC
TRBJ2-1 many NA TRBV5-6 CASSLRAGNEQFF TGTGCCAGCAGCTTGAGGGCCGGAAATGAGCAGTTCTTC
TRBJ2-5 NA TRBD2 TRBV7-2 CASSQETGRLEQTQYF TGTGCCAGCAGCCAGGAAACCGGGAGGCTAGAGCAGACCCAGTACTTC
TRBJ1-1 NA NA TRBV4-1 CASSPRQINTEAFF TGCGCCAGCAGCCCCCGGCAGATTAACACTGAAGCTTTCTTT